Listed below are T cell receptor beta chains from one sample, sequenced in a study of OX40 agonist ivuxolimab in advanced cancers. Repertoires were generated with immunoSEQ multiplex PCR, while TCRdb's copy carries only in-frame clones and drops some. This repertoire shows tens of thousands of clones, over 90% found once; its top ten account for around 25%. The material was CD4+ or CD8+ T cells sorted from blood, obtained in a trial of the OX40 agonist ivuxolimab. These receptors were collected from an adult with an advanced solid tumor such as melanoma, head and neck, liver or kidney cancer. Each CDR3 is given without its conserved first and last residue.

j_call v_call cdr3_aa
TRBJ2-4 TRBV1 TSSRKDLGEGHGNIQY
TRBJ2-5 TRBV30 AWDTGGQETQY
TRBJ1-5 TRBV5-5 ASSLGRTENQPQH
TRBJ2-5 TRBV7-9 ASSPRDRGRETQY
TRBJ2-7 TRBV5-1 ASSVTTGGAYEQY
TRBJ2-7 TRBV27 ASRPSGNSYEQY
TRBJ2-7 TRBV19 ASSIGGASYEQY
TRBJ2-1 TRBV5-5 ASSYLGQYNEQF
TRBJ2-7 TRBV10-3 AISESSGSYEQY
TRBJ2-1 TRBV7-3 ASSLGPDWEQF
TRBJ2-2 TRBV5-4 ASSPSYGELF
TRBJ2-5 TRBV5-1 ASSPDGAGSSGSFEETQY
TRBJ2-5 TRBV30 AWTPGWDWKETQY
TRBJ1-4 TRBV5-1 ASSPPDSTNEKLF
TRBJ2-3 TRBV2 ASGGTNTDTQY
TRBJ2-2 TRBV7-9 ASSSPGTGELF
TRBJ2-1 TRBV4-1 ASSQGLTYEQF
TRBJ1-1 TRBV20-1 SARSGTEAF
TRBJ2-1 TRBV19 ASSTRSGSPNEQF
TRBJ2-5 TRBV7-2 ASSLGSGETQY
TRBJ2-3 TRBV6-1 ASRGGNTQY
TRBJ2-2 TRBV14 ASSQEKGSGTAFVGGELF
TRBJ1-2 TRBV25-1 ASSEAGMWGYT
TRBJ2-1 TRBV5-4 ASSLSSYNEQF
TRBJ2-3 TRBV6-6 ASQTSGTDTQY
TRBJ2-7 TRBV28 ASSFASGGSYEQY